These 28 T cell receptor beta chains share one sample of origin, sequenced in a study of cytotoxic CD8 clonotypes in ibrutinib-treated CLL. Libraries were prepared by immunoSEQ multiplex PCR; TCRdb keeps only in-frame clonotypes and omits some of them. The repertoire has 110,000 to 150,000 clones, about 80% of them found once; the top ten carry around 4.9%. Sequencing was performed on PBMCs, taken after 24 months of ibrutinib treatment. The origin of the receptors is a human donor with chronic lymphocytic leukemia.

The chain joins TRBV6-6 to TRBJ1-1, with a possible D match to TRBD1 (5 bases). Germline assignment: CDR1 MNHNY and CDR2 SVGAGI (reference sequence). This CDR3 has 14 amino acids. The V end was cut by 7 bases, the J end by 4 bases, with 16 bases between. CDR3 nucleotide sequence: TGTGCCAGCACCCCCCCGTTTGGGGGCACTGAAGCTTTCTTT. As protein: CASTPPFGGTEAFF.

The CDR3, as DNA: TGTGCCAGCACCAGCGGGAGTCAGACCTACGAGCAGTACTTC. Its protein is CASTSGSQTYEQYF. The chain links TRBV19 to TRBJ2-7; 8 bases fit TRBD2. The CDR3 has 14 amino acids. From germline, CDR1 is LNHDA and CDR2 SQIVND (reference sequence). The V and J ends lost 9 bases and 2 bases, in that order; junction bases with no gene match: 9. Filled out from reference TRBV19 and TRBJ2-7, the complete variable domain reads DGGITQSPKYLFRKEGQNVTLSCEQNLNHDAMYWYRQDPGQGLRLIYYSQIVNDFQKGDIAEGYSVSREKKESFPLTVTSAQKNPTAFYLCASTSGSQTYEQYFGPGTRLTVT.

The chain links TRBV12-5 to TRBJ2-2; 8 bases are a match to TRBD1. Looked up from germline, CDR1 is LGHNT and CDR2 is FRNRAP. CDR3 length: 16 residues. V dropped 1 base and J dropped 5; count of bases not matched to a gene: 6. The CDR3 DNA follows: TGTGCTAGTGGTTTGGGGACAGGGTTCGGAACCGGGGAGCTGTTTTTT. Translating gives CASGLGTGFGTGELFF. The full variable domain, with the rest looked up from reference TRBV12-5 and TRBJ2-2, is DARVTQTPRHKVTEMGQEVTMRCQPILGHNTVFWYRQTMMQGLELLAYFRNRAPLDDSGMPKDRFSAEMPDATLATLKIQPSEPRDSAVYFCASGLGTGFGTGELFFGEGSRLTVL.

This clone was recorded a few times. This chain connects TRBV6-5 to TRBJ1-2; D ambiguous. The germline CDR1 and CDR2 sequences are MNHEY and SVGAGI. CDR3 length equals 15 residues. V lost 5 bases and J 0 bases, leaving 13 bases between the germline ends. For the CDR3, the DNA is TGTGCCAGCAGTACCCTGGGCGAAGCTAACTATGGCTACACCTTC. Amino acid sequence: CASSTLGEANYGYTF.

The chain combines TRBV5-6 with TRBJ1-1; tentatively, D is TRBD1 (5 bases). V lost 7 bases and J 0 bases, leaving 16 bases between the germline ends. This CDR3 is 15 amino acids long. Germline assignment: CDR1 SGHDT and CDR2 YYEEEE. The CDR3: CASGGLSFLNTEAFF. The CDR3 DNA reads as TGTGCCAGCGGGGGACTCTCCTTCCTGAACACTGAAGCTTTCTTT.

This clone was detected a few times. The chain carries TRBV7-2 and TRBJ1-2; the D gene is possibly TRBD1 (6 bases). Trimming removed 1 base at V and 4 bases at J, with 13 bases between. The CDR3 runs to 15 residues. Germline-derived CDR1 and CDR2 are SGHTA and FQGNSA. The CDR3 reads CASSLGAGEGYGYTF. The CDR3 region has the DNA TGTGCCAGCAGCTTAGGGGCAGGGGAGGGCTATGGCTACACCTTC.

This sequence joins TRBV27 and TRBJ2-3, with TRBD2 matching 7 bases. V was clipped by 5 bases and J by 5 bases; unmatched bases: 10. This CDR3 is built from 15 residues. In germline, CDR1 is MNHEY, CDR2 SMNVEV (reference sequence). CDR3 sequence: CASSRPGLEVDTQYF. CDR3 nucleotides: TGTGCCAGCAGTCGACCAGGACTAGAAGTAGATACGCAGTATTTT.

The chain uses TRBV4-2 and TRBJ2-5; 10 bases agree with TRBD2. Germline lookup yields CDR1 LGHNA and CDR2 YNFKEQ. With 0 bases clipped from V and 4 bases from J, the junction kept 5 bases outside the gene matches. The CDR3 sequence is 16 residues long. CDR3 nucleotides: TGTGCCAGCAGCCAAGAGGCTAGCGGGGGTCTAGAGACCCAGTACTTC. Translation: CASSQEASGGLETQYF.

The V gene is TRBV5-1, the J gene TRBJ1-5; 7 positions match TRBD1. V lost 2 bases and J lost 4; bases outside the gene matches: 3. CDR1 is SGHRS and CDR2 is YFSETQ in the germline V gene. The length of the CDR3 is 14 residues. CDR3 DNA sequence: TGCGCCAGCAGCTTCGGGACAGCAAATCAGCCCCAGCATTTT. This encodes CASSFGTANQPQHF. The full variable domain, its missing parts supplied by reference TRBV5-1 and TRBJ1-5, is KAGVTQTPRYLIKTRGQQVTLSCSPISGHRSVSWYQQTPGQGLQFLFEYFSETQRNKGNFPGRFSGRQFSNSRSEMNVSTLELGDSALYLCASSFGTANQPQHFGDGTRLSIL.

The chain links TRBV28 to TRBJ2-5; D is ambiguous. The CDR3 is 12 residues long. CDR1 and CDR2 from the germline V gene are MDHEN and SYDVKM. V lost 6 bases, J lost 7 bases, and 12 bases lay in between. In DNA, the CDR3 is TGTGCCAGCAGCCACGCCCTGGGGACCCAGTACTTC. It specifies CASSHALGTQYF. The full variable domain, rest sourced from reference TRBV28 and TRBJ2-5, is DVKVTQSSRYLVKRTGEKVFLECVQDMDHENMFWYRQDPGLGLRLIYFSYDVKMKEKGDIPEGYSVSREKKERFSLILESASTNQTSMYLCASSHALGTQYFGPGTRLLVL.

CDR3 nucleotide sequence: TGCAGCGTTAGGTCGGGGGGCCCCACCGACGAGCAGTACTTC. Translating gives CSVRSGGPTDEQYF. The rearrangement joins TRBV29-1 to TRBJ2-7; D possibly corresponds to TRBD2 (7 bases). The CDR3 length is 14 residues. Germline assignment: CDR1 SQVTM and CDR2 ANQGSEA. V shed 5 bases and J shed 5 bases, with 19 bases lying between them.

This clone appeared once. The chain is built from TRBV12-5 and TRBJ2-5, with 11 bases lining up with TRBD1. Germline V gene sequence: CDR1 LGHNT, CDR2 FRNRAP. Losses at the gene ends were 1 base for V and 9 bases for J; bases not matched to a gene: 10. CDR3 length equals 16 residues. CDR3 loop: CASGLDLGTGGRAQYF. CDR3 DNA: TGTGCTAGTGGTTTGGACCTCGGGACAGGGGGGAGGGCCCAGTACTTC.

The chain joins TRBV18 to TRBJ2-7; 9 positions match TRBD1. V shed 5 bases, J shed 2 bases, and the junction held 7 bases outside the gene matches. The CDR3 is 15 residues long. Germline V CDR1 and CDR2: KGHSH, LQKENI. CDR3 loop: CASSSGQGGTYEQYF. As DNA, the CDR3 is TGTGCCAGCTCATCGGGACAGGGTGGGACCTACGAGCAGTACTTC.

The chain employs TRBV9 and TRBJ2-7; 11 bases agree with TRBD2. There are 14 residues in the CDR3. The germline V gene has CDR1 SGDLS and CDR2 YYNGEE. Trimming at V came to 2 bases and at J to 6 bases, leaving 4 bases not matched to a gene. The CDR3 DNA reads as TGTGCCAGCAGCGTCGGACTAGCGGGCCCCGAGCAGTACTTC. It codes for CASSVGLAGPEQYF.

The CDR3 DNA reads TGTGCCAGCAGCCGAGTCAGGGGGGGCGGAGAGCAGTACTTC. The encoded protein is CASSRVRGGGEQYF. The chain is built from TRBV11-2 and TRBJ2-7; D assignment may be TRBD1 or TRBD2 (7 bases each). The CDR3 totals 14 residues. Germline V lookup: CDR1 SGHAT, CDR2 FQNNGV. The V and J ends lost 5 bases and 7 bases respectively, with 18 bases between them.

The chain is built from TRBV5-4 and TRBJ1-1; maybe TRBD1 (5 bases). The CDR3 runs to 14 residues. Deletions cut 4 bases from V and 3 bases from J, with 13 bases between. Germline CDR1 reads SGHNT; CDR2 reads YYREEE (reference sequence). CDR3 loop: CASSTLKGDTEAFF. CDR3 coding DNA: TGTGCCAGCAGCACGCTCAAAGGGGACACTGAAGCTTTCTTT.

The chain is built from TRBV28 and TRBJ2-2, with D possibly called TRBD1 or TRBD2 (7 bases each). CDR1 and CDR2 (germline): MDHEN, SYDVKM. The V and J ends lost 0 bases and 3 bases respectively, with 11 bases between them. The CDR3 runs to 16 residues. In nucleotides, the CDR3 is TGTGCCAGCAGTTTATGGACAGGGAGGGACACCGGGGAGCTGTTTTTT. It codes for CASSLWTGRDTGELFF.

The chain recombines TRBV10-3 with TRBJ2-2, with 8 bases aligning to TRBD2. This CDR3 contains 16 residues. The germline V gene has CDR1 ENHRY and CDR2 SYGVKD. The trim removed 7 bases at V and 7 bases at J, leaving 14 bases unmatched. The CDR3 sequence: CAITTAGGVRGGELFF. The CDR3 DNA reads TGTGCCATCACCACCGCGGGGGGCGTTCGTGGCGGGGAGCTGTTTTTT.

CDR3 protein: CASSGALLTQYF. DNA of the CDR3: TGTGCCAGCAGCGGAGCGCTGCTGACCCAGTACTTC. The chain has TRBV7-2 and TRBJ2-5; no clear D gene. This CDR3 is built from 12 residues. Germline V gene sequence: CDR1 SGHTA, CDR2 FQGNSA. V dropped 5 bases and J dropped 7 bases, with 11 bases sitting between them.

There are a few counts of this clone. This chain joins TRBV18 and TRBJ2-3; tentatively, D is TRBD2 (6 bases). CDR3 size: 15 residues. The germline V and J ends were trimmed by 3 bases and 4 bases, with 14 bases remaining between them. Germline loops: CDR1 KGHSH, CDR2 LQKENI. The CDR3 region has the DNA TGTGCCAGCTCACCCGGGACGGGGGTGGCAGATACGCAGTATTTT. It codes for CASSPGTGVADTQYF. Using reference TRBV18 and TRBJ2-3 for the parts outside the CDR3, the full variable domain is NAGVMQNPRHLVRRRGQEARLRCSPMKGHSHVYWYRQLPEEGLKFMVYLQKENIIDESGMPKERFSAEFPKEGPSILRIQQVVRGDSAAYFCASSPGTGVADTQYFGPGTRLTVL.

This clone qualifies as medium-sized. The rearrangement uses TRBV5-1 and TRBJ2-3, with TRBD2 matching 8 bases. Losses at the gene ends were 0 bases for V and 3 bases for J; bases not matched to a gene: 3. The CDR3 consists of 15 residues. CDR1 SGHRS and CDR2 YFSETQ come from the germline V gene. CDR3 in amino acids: CASSLAAGGTDTQYF. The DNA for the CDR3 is TGCGCCAGCAGCTTGGCGGCGGGGGGTACAGATACGCAGTATTTT.

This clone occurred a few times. CDR3 region: CASSQTTRNTIYF. The DNA for the CDR3 is TGTGCCAGCAGCCAAACGACTCGAAACACCATATATTTT. The chain is built from TRBV14 and TRBJ1-3; D call uncertain. Trimming removed 2 bases at V and 5 bases at J, with 7 bases between. CDR3 length: 13 amino acids. CDR1 SGHDN and CDR2 FVKESK come from the germline V gene.

For the CDR3, the DNA is TGTGCCAGCAGCTCCCGCTTGTCCCTCCACTTT. Translating gives CASSSRLSLHF. The rearrangement uses TRBV12-1 and TRBJ1-6. TRBV12-1 is a recognized pseudogene. CDR3 length equals 11 residues.

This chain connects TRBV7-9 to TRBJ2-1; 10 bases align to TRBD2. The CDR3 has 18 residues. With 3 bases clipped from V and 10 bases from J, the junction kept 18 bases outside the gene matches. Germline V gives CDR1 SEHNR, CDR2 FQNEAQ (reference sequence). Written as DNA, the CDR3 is TGTGCCAGCAGCTTTTTGTTACCGGGACTAGCGACGACACGCGAGCAGTTCTTC. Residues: CASSFLLPGLATTREQFF.

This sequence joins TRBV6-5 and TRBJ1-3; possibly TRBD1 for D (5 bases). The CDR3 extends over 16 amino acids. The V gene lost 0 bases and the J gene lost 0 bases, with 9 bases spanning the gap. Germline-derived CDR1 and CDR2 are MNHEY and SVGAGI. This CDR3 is CASSYSWGTSGNTIYF. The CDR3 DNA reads TGTGCCAGCAGTTACTCGTGGGGGACCTCTGGAAACACCATATATTTT.

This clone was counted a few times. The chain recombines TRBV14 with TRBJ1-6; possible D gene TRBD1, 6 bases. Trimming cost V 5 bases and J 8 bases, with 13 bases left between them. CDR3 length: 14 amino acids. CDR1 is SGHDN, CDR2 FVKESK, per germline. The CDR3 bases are TGTGCCAGCAGCGATAGGACAGCCGATTCACCCCTCCACTTT. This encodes CASSDRTADSPLHF. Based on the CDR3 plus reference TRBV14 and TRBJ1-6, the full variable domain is EAGVTQFPSHSVIEKGQTVTLRCDPISGHDNLYWYRRVMGKEIKFLLHFVKESKQDESGMPNNRFLAERTGGTYSTLKVQPAELEDSGVYFCASSDRTADSPLHFGNGTRLTVT.

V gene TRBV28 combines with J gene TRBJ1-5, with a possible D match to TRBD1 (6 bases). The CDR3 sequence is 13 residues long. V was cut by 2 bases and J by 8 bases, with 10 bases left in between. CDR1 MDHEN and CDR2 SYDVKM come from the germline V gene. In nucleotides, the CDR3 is TGTGCCAGCAGTTTAGGGGGGCCAAAGCCCCAGCATTTT. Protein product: CASSLGGPKPQHF.

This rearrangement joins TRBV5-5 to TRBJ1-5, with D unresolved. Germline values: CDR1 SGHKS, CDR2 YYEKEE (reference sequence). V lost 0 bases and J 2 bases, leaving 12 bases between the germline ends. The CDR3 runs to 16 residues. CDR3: CASSLGPREGNQPQHF. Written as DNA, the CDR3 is TGTGCCAGCAGCTTGGGGCCCCGGGAGGGCAATCAGCCCCAGCATTTT. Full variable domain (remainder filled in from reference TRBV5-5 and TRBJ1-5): DAGVTQSPTHLIKTRGQQVTLRCSPISGHKSVSWYQQVLGQGPQFIFQYYEKEERGRGNFPDRFSARQFPNYSSELNVNALLLGDSALYLCASSLGPREGNQPQHFGDGTRLSIL.